This T cell receptor (beta chain) stems from a study of blood T cells in healthy people across ages. Findings and caveats of the study: It was not possible, with unsorted PBMCs, to conclusively compare naive and antigen-experienced cells. Older age went with lower TCR beta diversity per million T cells, in a roughly linear way. The long-lived group displayed more naive CD4+ cells, plus higher diversity, than the aged donors did.

The CDR3 runs 15 residues. CDR1 is SGHVS and CDR2 is FNYEAQ in the germline V gene. Note on this clonotype: The antigen is unknown. A much bigger clone sits one base away, suggesting this may be a read error.

A second PCR of 7 to 11 cycles used a sample-barcoded 5' primer and a J-beta primer mix. Sequencing yielded, for each sample, at least 2.5 million paired-end reads carrying CDR3. TCRdb re-called the 5' RACE reads through MiXCR, storing one row per CDR3 protein. The sample contains around 650,000 distinct CDR3 sequences, about 34% of which appear only once. The sample was blood. This TCR was recovered from an elderly woman in good health. The chain carries TRBV7-6 and TRBJ1-6; 7 nucleotides align to TRBD1. The CDR3 here is CAGSRATGSNSPLHF. CDR3 coding DNA: TGTGCCGGCAGCAGGGCGACAGGGAGTAATTCACCCCTCCACTTT. The full variable domain, in which reference TRBV7-6 and TRBJ1-6 provide the parts outside the CDR3, is GAGVSQSPRYKVTKRGQDVALRCDPISGHVSLYWYRQALGQGPEFLTYFNYEAQQDKSGLPNDRFSAERPEGSISTLTIQRTEQRDSAMYRCAGSRATGSNSPLHFGNGTRLTVT.